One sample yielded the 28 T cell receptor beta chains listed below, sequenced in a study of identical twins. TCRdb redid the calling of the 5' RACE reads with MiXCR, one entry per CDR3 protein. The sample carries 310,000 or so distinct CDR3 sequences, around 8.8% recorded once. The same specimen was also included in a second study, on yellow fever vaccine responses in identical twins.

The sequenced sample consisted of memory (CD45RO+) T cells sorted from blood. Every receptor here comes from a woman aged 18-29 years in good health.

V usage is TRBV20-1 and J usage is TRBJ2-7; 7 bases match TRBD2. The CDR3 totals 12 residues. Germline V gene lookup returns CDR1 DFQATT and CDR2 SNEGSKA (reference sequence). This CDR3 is CSLRGDTYEQYV. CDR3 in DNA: TGCAGCCTCCGGGGGGATACCTACGAGCAGTACGTC.

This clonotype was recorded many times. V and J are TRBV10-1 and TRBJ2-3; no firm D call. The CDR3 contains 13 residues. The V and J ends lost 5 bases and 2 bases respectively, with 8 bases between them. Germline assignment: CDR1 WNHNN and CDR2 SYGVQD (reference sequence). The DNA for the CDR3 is TGCGCCAGCAGTCCGAGGCACACAGATACGCAGTATTTT. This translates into CASSPRHTDTQYF.

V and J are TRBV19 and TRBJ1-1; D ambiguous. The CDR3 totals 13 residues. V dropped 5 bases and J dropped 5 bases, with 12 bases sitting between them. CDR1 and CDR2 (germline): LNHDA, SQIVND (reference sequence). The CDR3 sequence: CASSSLPGTEAFF. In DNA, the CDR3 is TGTGCCAGTAGTTCCCTACCTGGAACTGAAGCTTTCTTT.

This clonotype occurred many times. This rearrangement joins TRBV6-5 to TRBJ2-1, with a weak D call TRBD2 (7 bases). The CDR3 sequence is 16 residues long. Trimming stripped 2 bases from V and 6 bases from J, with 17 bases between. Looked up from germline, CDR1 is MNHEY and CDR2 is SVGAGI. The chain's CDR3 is CASSYGAGVGGNEQFF. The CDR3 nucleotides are TGTGCCAGCAGTTACGGTGCGGGAGTAGGGGGCAATGAGCAGTTCTTC.

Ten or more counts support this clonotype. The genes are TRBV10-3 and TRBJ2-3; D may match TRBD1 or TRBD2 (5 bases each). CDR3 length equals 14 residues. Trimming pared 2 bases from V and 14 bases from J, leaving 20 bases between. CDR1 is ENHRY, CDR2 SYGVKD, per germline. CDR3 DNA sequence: TGTGCCATCAGTGAGGGGACGGCCCGGGATTGGTGGTATTTT. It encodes CAISEGTARDWWYF.

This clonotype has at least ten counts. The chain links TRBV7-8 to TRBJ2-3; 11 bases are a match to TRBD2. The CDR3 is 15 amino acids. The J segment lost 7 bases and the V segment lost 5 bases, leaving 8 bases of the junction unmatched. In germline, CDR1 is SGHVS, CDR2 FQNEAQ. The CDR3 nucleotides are TGTGCCAGCAGCCTATTAGCGGGAGGGCCGAATACGCAGTATTTT. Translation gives CASSLLAGGPNTQYF.

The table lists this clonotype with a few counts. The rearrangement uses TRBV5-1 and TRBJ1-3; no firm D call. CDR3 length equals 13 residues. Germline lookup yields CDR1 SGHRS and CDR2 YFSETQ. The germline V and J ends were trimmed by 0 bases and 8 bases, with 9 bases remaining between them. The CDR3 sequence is CASSLGDLDTIYF. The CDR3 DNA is TGCGCCAGCAGCTTGGGGGATTTGGACACCATATATTTT.

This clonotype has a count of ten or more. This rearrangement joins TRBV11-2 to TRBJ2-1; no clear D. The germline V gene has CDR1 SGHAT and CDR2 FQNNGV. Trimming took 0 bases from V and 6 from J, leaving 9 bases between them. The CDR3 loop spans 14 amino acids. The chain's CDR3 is CASSLDPLSNEQFF. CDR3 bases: TGTGCCAGCAGCTTAGATCCGCTTAGCAATGAGCAGTTCTTC.

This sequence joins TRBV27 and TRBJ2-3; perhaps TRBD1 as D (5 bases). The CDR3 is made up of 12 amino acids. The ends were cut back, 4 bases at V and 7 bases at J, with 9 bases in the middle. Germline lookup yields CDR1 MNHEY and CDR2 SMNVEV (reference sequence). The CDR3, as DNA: TGTGCCAGCAGTTCAGGGTCATATACGCAGTATTTT. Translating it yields CASSSGSYTQYF.

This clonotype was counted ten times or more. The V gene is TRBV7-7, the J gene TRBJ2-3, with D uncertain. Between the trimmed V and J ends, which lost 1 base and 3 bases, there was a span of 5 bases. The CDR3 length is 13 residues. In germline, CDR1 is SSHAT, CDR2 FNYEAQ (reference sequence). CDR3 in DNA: TGTGCCAGCAGCTTAGTTCATACAGATACGCAGTATTTT. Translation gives CASSLVHTDTQYF.

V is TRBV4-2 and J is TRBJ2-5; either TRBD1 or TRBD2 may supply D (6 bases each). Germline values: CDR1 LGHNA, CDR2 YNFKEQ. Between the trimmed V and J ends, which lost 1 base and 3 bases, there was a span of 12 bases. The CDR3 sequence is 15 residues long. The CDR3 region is CASSQGGGKKETQYF. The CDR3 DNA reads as TGTGCCAGCAGCCAAGGAGGGGGGAAAAAAGAGACCCAGTACTTC.

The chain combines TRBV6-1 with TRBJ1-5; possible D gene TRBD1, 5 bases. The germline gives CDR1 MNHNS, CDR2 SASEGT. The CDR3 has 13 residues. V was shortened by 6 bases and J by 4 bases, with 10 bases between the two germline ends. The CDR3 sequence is CASRSQGNQPQHF. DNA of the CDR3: TGTGCCAGCAGGTCGCAGGGAAATCAGCCCCAGCATTTT.

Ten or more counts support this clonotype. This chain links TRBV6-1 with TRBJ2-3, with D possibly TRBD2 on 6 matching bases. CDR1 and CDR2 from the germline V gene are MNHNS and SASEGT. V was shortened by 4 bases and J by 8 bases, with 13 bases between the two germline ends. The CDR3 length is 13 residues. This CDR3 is CASSVGGLGTQYF. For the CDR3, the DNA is TGTGCCAGCAGTGTGGGGGGATTGGGTACGCAGTATTTT.

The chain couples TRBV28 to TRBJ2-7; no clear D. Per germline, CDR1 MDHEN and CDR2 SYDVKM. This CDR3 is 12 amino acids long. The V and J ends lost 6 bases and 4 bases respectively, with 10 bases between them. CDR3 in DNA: TGTGCCAGCAGCCGGCTGGGGTACGAGCAGTACTTC. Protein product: CASSRLGYEQYF. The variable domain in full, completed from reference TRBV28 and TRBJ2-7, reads DVKVTQSSRYLVKRTGEKVFLECVQDMDHENMFWYRQDPGLGLRLIYFSYDVKMKEKGDIPEGYSVSREKKERFSLILESASTNQTSMYLCASSRLGYEQYFGPGTRLTVT.

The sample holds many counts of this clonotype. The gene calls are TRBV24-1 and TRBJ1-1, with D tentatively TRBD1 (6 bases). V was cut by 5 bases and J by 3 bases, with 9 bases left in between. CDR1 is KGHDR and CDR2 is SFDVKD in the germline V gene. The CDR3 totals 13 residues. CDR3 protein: CATSGNRDTEAFF. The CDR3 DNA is TGTGCCACCAGTGGGAACAGGGACACTGAAGCTTTCTTT.

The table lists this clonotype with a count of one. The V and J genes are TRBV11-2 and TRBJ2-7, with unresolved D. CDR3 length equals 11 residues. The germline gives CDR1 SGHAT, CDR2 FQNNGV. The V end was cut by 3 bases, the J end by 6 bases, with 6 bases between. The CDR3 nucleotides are TGTGCCAGCAGCTTGGCAGTCGAGCAGTACGTC. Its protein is CASSLAVEQYV.

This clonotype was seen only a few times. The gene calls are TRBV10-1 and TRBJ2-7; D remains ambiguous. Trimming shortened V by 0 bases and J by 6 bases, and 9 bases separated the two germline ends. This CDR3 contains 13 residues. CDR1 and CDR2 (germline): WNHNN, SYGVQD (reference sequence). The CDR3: CASSESPAREQYF. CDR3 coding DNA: TGCGCCAGCAGTGAGTCCCCAGCCCGCGAGCAGTACTTC.

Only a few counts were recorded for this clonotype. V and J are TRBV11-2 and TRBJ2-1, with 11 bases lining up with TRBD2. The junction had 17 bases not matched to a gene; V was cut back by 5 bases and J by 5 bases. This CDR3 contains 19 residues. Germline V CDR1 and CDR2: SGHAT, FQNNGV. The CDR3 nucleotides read TGTGCCAGCAGCCCGGGACACGCTAGCGGGGGGTATTACGACAATGAGCAGTTCTTC. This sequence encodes CASSPGHASGGYYDNEQFF.

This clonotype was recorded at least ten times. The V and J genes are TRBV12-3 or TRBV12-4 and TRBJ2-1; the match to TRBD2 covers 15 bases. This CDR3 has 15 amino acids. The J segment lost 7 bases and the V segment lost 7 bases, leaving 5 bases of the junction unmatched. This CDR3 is CASITGTSGGNEQFF. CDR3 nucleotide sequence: TGTGCCAGCATCACCGGGACTAGCGGGGGGAATGAGCAGTTCTTC.

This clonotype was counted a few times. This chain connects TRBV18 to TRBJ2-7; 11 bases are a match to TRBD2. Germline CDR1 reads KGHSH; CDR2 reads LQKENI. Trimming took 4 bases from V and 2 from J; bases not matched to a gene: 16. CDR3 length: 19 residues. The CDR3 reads CASSRNRDTLAGAPYEQYV. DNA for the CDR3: TGTGCCAGCTCACGGAACCGGGACACACTAGCGGGGGCCCCCTACGAGCAGTACGTC.

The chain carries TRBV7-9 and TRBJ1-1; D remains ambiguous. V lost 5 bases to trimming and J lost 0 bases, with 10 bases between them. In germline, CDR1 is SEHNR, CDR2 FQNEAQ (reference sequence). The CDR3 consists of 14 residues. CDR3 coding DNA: TGTGCCAGCAGCCCCCAGGCAGTGAACACTGAAGCTTTCTTT. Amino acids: CASSPQAVNTEAFF. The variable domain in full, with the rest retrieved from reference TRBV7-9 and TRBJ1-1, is DTGVSQNPRHKITKRGQNVTFRCDPISEHNRLYWYRQTLGQGPEFLTYFQNEAQLEKSRLLSDRFSAERPKGSFSTLEIQRTEQGDSAMYLCASSPQAVNTEAFFGQGTRLTVV.

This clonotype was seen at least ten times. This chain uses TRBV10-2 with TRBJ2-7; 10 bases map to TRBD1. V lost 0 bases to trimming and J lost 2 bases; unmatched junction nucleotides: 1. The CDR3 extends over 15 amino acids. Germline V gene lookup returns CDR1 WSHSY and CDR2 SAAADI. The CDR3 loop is CASSESTGGPYEQYV. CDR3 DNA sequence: TGCGCCAGCAGTGAGTCGACAGGGGGCCCCTACGAGCAGTACGTC.

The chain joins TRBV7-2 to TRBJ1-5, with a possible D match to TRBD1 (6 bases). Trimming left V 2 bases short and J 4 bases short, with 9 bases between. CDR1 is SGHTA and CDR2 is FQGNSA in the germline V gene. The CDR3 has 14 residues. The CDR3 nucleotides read TGTGCCAGCAGCTTATGGACAGTTAATCAGCCCCAGCATTTT. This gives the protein CASSLWTVNQPQHF.

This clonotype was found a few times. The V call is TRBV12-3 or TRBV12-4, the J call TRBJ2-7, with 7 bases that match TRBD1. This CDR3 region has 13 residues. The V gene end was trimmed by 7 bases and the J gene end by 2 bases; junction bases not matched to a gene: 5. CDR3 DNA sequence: TGTGCCAGCATGAGAGGGGGCGCCTACGAGCAGTACTTC. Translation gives CASMRGGAYEQYF.

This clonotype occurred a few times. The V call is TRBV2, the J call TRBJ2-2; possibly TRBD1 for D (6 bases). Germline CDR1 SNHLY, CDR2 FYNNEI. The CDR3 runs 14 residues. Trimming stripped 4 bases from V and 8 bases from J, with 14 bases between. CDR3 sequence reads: CASSVGGQRGELFF. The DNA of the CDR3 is TGTGCCAGCAGTGTTGGAGGACAGCGTGGGGAGCTGTTTTTT.

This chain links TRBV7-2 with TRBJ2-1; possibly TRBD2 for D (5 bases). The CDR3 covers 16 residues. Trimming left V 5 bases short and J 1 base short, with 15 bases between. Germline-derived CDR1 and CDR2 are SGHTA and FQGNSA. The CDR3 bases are TGTGCCAGCAGCCTCCCCCGGGGTATGTCCTACAATGAGCAGTTCTTC. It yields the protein CASSLPRGMSYNEQFF. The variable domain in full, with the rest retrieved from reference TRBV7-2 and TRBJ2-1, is GAGVSQSPSNKVTEKGKDVELRCDPISGHTALYWYRQSLGQGLEFLIYFQGNSAPDKSGLPSDRFSAERTGGSVSTLTIQRTQQEDSAVYLCASSLPRGMSYNEQFFGPGTRLTVL.

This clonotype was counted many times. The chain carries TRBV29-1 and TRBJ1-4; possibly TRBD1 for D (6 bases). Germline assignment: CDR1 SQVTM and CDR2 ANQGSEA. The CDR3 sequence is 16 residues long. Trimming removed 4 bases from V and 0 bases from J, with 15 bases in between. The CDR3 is CSVGGGSGSTNEKLFF. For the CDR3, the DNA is TGCAGCGTTGGGGGGGGCTCAGGTTCAACTAATGAAAAACTGTTTTTT.

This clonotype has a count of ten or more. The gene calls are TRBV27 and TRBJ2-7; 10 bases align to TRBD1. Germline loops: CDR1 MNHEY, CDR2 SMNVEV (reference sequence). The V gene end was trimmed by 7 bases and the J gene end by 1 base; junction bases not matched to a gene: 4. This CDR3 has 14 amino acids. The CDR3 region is CASTRTGGSYEQYF. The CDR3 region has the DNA TGTGCCAGCACCAGGACAGGGGGGTCCTACGAGCAGTACTTC.